This T cell receptor (beta chain) comes out of a study of cytomegalovirus exposure and HLA in healthy donors. Study results and limitations: Later analysis suggested links between common viral pathogens and several top significant clusters. While the bulk of TCR sequences proved rare, some public TCRs turned up in many donors.

It was with 60 Vbeta and 13 Jbeta primers that the PCR ran. Sequenced by immunoSEQ multiplex PCR; TCRdb stores in-frame clones only, minus some. This repertoire includes roughly 42,000 clones. On this clone: The antigen is not known.

Germline V gives CDR1 SGHRS, CDR2 YFSETQ. The CDR3 loop spans 12 amino acids. V shed 3 bases, J shed 6 bases, and the junction held 2 bases outside the gene matches. This chain connects TRBV5-1 to TRBJ1-2, with 7 bases lining up with TRBD1. The sequencing sample was made of PBMCs. This sequence originates from a man under 40 in good health and CMV-seronegative. CDR3 region: CASSSDRDGYTF. The CDR3 region has the DNA TGCGCCAGCAGCTCCGACAGGGATGGCTACACCTTC.